The T cell receptor beta chain described here comes from a study of T cell responses to AZD1222 COVID-19 vaccine. Points from the study as a whole: Targeting of unmutated variant regions was reportedly seen in nearly half of spike-specific TCRs. Without day 14 samples, only post-peak T cell repertoires were studied. Among the donors, most were white British and more were female, and clonal diversity was possibly underestimated. Breadth and depth of Spike-specific TCRs rose after two AZD1222 doses.

This CDR3 spans 14 amino acids. After removal of 2 bases from V and 6 bases from J, the junction contained 7 bases not matched to a gene. Germline CDR1 and CDR2: GTSNPN and SVGIG (reference sequence). Details on this clone: The antigen is not known.

TCRdb keeps only in-frame clones here, not all; method: immunoSEQ multiplex PCR. The table has 110,000 to 150,000 clones, approximately 90% seen once. The gene calls are TRBV30 and TRBJ1-2, with 9 bases fitting TRBD1. This clonotype was obtained from an adult who received the AZD1222 COVID-19 vaccine. The sequenced sample was peripheral blood, obtained 28 days after the second AZD1222 dose. The CDR3 nucleotides read TGTGCCTGGAGTACTTACAGGGGGCGCGATGGCTACACCTTC. It codes for CAWSTYRGRDGYTF.